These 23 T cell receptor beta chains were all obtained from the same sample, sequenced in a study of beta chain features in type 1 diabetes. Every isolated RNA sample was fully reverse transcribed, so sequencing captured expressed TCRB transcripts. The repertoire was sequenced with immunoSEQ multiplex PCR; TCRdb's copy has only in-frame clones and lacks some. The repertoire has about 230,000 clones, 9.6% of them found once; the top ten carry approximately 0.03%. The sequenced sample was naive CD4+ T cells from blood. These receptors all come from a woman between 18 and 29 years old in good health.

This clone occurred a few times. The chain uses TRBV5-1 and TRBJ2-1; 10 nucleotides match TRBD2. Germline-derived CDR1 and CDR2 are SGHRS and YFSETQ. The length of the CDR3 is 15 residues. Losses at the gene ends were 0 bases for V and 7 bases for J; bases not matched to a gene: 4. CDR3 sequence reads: CASSLAASGGNEQFF. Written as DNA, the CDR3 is TGCGCCAGCAGCTTGGCCGCTAGCGGGGGAAATGAGCAGTTCTTC.

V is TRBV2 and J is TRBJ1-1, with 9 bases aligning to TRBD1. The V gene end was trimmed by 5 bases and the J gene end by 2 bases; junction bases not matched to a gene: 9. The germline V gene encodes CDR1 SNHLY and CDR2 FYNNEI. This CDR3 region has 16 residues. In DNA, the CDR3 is TGTGCCAGCAGTCACCCCCGGGACAGGGAAAACACTGAAGCTTTCTTT. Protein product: CASSHPRDRENTEAFF.

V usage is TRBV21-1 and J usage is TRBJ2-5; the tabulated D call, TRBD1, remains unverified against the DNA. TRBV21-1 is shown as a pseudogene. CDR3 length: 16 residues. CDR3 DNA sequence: TGTGCCAGCAGCAAAGCGGGACAGGGGTATGGGGAGACCCAGTACTTC. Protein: CASSKAGQGYGETQYF.

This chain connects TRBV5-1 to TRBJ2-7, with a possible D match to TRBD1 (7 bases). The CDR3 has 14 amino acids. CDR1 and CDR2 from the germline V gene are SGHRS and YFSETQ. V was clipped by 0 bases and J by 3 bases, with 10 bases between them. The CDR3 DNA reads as TGCGCCAGCAGCTTGGGCCAGGGGGGCTACGAGCAGTACTTC. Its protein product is CASSLGQGGYEQYF.

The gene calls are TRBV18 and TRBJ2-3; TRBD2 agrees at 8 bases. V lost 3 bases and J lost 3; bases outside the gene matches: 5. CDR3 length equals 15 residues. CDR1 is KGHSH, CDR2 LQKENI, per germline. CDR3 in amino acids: CASSPGSGVTDTQYF. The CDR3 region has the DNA TGTGCCAGCTCACCGGGTAGCGGGGTTACAGATACGCAGTATTTT.

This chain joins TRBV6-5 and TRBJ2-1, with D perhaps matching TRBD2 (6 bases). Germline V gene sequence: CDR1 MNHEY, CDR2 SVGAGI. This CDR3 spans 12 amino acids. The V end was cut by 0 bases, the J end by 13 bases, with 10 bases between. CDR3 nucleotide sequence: TGTGCCAGCAGTTACTCGATGGGACTTCAGTTCTTC. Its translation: CASSYSMGLQFF.

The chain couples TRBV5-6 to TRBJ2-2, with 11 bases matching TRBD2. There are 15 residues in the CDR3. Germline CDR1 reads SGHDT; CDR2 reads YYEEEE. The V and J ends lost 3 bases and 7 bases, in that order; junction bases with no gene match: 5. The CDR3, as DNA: TGTGCCAGCAGCTCGGGACTAGCGGCAATCGGGGAGCTGTTTTTT. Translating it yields CASSSGLAAIGELFF.

In nucleotides, the CDR3 is TGCGCCAGCAGCTTGGGGCAGGGTGATTCACCCCTCCACTTT. Protein product: CASSLGQGDSPLHF. V gene TRBV5-1 combines with J gene TRBJ1-6; perhaps TRBD1 as D (5 bases). There are 14 residues in the CDR3. Trimming cost V 0 bases and J 8 bases, with 9 bases left between them. Germline V gene data show CDR1 as SGHRS and CDR2 as YFSETQ.

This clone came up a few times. CDR3 sequence reads: CASSPWTSGSTDTQYF. Here the CDR3 DNA reads TGCGCCAGCAGCCCTTGGACTAGCGGGAGCACAGATACGCAGTATTTT. V is TRBV5-1 and J is TRBJ2-3, with 11 positions matching TRBD2. Germline V CDR1 and CDR2: SGHRS, YFSETQ. The CDR3 extends over 16 amino acids. Trimming at V came to 4 bases and at J to 0 bases, leaving 4 bases not matched to a gene.

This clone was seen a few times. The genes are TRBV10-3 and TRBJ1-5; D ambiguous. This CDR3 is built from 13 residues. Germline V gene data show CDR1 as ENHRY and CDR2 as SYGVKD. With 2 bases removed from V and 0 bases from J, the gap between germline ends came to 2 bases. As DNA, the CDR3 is TGTGCCATCAGTGAGCGTAGCAATCAGCCCCAGCATTTT. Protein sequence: CAISERSNQPQHF.

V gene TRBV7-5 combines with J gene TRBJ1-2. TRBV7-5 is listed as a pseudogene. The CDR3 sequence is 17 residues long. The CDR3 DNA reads TGTGCCAGAAGCTTAGTTCTCGAACGGGAAGCTAACTATGGCTACACCTTC. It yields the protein CARSLVLEREANYGYTF.

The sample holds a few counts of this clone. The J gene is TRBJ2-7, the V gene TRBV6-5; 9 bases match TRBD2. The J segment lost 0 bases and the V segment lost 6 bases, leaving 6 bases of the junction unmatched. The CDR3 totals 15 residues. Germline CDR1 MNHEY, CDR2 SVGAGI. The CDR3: CASRNLAGHSYEQYF. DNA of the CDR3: TGTGCCAGCAGGAATCTAGCGGGACACTCCTACGAGCAGTACTTC.

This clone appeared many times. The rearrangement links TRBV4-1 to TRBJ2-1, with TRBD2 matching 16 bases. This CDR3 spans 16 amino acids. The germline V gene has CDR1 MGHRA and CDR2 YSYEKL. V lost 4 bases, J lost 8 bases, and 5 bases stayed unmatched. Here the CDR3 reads CASSPGTSGRVHEQFF. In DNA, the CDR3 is TGCGCCAGCAGCCCAGGGACTAGCGGGAGGGTCCATGAGCAGTTCTTC.

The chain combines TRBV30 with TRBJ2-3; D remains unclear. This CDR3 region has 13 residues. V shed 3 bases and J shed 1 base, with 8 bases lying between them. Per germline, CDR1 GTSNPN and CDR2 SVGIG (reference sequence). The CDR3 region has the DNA TGTGCCTGGAGCGTTATAGGCACAGATACGCAGTATTTT. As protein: CAWSVIGTDTQYF.

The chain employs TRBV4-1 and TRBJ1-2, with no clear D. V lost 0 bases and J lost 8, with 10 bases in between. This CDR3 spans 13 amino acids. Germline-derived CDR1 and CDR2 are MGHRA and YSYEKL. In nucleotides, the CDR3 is TGCGCCAGCAGCCAAGATAGGCCGGAGGGCTACACCTTC. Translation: CASSQDRPEGYTF.

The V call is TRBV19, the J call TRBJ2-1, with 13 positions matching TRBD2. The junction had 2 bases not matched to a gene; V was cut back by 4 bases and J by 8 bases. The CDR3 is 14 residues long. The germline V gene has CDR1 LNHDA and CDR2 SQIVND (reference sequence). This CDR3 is CASSRGTSGDEQFF. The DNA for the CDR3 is TGTGCCAGTAGTAGGGGGACTAGCGGGGATGAGCAGTTCTTC.

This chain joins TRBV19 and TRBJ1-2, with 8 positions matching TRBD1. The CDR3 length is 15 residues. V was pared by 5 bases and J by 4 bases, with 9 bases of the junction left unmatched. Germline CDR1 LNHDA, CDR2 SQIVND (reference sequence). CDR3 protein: CASSPAGTGFYGYTF. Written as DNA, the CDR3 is TGTGCCAGTAGTCCTGCCGGGACAGGATTCTATGGCTACACCTTC.

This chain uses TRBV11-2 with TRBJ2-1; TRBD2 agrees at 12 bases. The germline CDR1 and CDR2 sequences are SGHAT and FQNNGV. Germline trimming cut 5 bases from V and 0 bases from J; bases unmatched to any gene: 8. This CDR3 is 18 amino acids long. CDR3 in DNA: TGTGCCAGCAGCATCGGGACTAGCGGGCGCCGCTCCTACAATGAGCAGTTCTTC. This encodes CASSIGTSGRRSYNEQFF.

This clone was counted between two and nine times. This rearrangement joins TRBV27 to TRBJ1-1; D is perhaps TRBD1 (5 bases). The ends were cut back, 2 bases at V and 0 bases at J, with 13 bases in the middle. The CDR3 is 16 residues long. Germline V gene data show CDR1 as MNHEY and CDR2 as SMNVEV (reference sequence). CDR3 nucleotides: TGTGCCAGCAGTTTAACGCAGGGAGGGGTGAACACTGAAGCTTTCTTT. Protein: CASSLTQGGVNTEAFF.

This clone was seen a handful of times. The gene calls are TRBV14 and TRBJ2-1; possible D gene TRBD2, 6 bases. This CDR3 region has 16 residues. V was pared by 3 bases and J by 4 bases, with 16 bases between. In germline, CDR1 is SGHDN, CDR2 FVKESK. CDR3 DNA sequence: TGTGCCAGCAGCCAGACCGGGACTCATCGATACAATGAGCAGTTCTTC. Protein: CASSQTGTHRYNEQFF.

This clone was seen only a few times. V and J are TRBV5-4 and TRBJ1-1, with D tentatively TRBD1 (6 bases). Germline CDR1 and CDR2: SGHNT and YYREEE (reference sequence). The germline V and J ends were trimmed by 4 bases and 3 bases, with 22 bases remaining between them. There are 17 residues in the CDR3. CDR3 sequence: CASSTRLTGTIYTEAFF. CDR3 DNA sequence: TGTGCCAGCAGCACGAGACTAACCGGGACAATCTACACTGAAGCTTTCTTT.

The CDR3 bases are TGTGCCAGCAGCGTGGCGACCGAGGCCGGGAACACTGAAGCTTTCTTT. This encodes CASSVATEAGNTEAFF. J is TRBJ1-1 and V is TRBV9; no definite D call. There are 16 residues in the CDR3. Germline-derived CDR1 and CDR2 are SGDLS and YYNGEE. V shed 2 bases and J shed 1 base, with 15 bases lying between them.

Here the CDR3 reads CASSLDGASTDTQYF. The CDR3 region has the DNA TGCGCCAGCAGCTTGGATGGGGCGTCCACAGATACGCAGTATTTT. The chain couples TRBV5-1 to TRBJ2-3, with a tentative D call TRBD1 (5 bases). From germline, CDR1 is SGHRS and CDR2 YFSETQ. The CDR3 length is 15 residues. V gave up 0 bases and J gave up 2 bases, with 10 bases separating them.